Given below is one TCR beta chain in context. This clonotype was seen ten or more times. Its antigen is still unknown. No per-base quality is available; no much larger clone lies one base away. This record comes from a study of chronic HIV infection and antiretroviral therapy (dated by TCRdb to the mid-2010s). The CDR3 starts with the cysteine, ends with the phenylalanine, and has 17 residues. Solely the CDR3 DNA is kept, with 51 bases framed from the first base. Compared with germline, V lacks 2 bases and J lacks 12 bases; bases without a gene match: 13. The germline V gene encodes CDR1 MNHNY and CDR2 SVGAGI (reference sequence). Library method: 5' RACE. Reads for this sample came from an Illumina MiSeq. Clones were called with MiXCR by TCRdb after fastp trimmed the public reads at Q25, and only in-frame beta chains were retained. Identical CDR3 protein sequences are pooled into one entry, listed with their most common genes and DNA. In this sample the table shows approximately 40,000 distinct CDR3 sequences, roughly 7.6% of which occur a single time. 2.9% of the sample lies in the top ten.

Sequencing was done on a sample of peripheral blood. This clonotype was obtained from an adult who had HIV and had not received antiretroviral therapy, or was an uninfected healthy control (not recorded which). The chain is made from TRBV6-6 and TRBJ2-1; a stretch of 13 junction bases matches TRBD2. The nucleotide sequence is TGTGCCAGCAGTTACGAACCCCCGGGACTAGCGGGAAATCGGCAGTTCTTC. This translates into CASSYEPPGLAGNRQFF.